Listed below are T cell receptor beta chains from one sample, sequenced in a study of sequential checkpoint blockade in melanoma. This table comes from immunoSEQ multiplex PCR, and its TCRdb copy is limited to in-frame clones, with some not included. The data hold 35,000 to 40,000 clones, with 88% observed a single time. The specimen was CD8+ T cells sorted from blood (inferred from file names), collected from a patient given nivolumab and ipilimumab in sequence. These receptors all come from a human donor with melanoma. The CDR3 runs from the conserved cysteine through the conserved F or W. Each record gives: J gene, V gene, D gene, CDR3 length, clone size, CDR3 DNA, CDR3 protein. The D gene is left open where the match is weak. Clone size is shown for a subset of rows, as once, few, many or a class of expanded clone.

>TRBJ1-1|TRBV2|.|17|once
TGTGCCAGCAGTGAAGCGCTTCAGATCCCGATGAACACTGAAGCTTTCTTT
CASSEALQIPMNTEAFF
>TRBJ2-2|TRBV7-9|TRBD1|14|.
TGTGCCAGCAGCTGGGACAGGGCTCCCGGGGAGCTGTTTTTT
CASSWDRAPGELFF
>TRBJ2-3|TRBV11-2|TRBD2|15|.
TGTGCCAGCAGTACCCTAGCGGGAGGACCAGATACGCAGTATTTT
CASSTLAGGPDTQYF
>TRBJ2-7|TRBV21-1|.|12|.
TGTGCCGGATCCGACAGGCGGTACGAGCAGTACTTC
CAGSDRRYEQYF
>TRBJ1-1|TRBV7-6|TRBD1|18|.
TGTGCCAGCAGCTTAGGATCCGGGACAGGGTGGGGGAACACTGAAGCTTTCTTT
CASSLGSGTGWGNTEAFF
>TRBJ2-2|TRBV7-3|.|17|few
TGTGCCAGCAGCTTATTTGGGCTAGCGCGTAACACCGGGGAGCTGTTTTTT
CASSLFGLARNTGELFF
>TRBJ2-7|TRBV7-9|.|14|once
TGTGCCAGCAGCTTAAGCGACAGGTCCTACGAGCAGTACTTC
CASSLSDRSYEQYF
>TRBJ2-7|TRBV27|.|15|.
TGTGCCAGCAGTTCCCGATTAGAGAGCTCCTACGAGCAGTACTTC
CASSSRLESSYEQYF
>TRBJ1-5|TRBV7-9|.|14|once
TGTGCCAGCAGCTGGGCAGGGATCAATCAGCCCCAGCATTTT
CASSWAGINQPQHF
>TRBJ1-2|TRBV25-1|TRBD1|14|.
TGTGCCAGCACCCCCGGGACAGCCCTCTATGGCTACACCTTC
CASTPGTALYGYTF
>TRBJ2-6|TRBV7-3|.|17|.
TGTGCCAGCAGCTTAATCAGTACCCGGGGTGGGGCCAACGTCCTGACTTTC
CASSLISTRGGANVLTF
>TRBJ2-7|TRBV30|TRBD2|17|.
TGTGCCTGGAGTTCCCCACCCGGGACTAGCGGATATTACGAGCAGTACTTC
CAWSSPPGTSGYYEQYF
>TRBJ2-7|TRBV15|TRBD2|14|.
TGTGCCACCAGCATTGGGACTAGCGGGTACGAGCAGTACTTC
CATSIGTSGYEQYF
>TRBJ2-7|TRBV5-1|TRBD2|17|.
TGCGCCAGCAGTTCGCCCCCTCCGTACGGGAGGCACCACGAGCAGTACTTC
CASSSPPPYGRHHEQYF
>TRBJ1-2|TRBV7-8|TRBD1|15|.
TGTGCCAGCAGCCCCCCGGGACAGAACTTCTATGGCTACACCTTC
CASSPPGQNFYGYTF
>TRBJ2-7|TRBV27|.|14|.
TGTGCCAGCAGTTTCTCGCATTTGCGGCGAGAGCAGTACTTC
CASSFSHLRREQYF
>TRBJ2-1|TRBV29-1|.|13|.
TGCAGCGTTAGTTACAGGGACTACAATGAGCAGTTCTTC
CSVSYRDYNEQFF
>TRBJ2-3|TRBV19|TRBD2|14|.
TGTGCCAGTAGCTGGACTAGCGGCACAGATACGCAGTATTTT
CASSWTSGTDTQYF
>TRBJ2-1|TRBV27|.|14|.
TGTGCCAGCAGTTTAGGAGGACTTTACAATGAGCAGTTCTTC
CASSLGGLYNEQFF
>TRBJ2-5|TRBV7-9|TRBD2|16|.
TGTGCCAGCAGCCACCGACTAGCGGGAGAGGGTGAGACCCAGTACTTC
CASSHRLAGEGETQYF
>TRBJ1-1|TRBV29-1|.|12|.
TGCAGCGTGGTGACAGGGAACACTGAAGCTTTCTTT
CSVVTGNTEAFF
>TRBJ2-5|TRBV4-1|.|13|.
TGCGCCAGCAGCCTAGGGCCAGGGGAGACCCAGTACTTC
CASSLGPGETQYF
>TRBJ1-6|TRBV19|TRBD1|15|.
TGTGCCAGTAGTACCCCAAACAGGGGGTTGTCACCCCTCCACTTT
CASSTPNRGLSPLHF
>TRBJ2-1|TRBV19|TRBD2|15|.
TGTGCCAGTACCCCTAGACTAGCGGGAGGCAATGAGCAGTTCTTC
CASTPRLAGGNEQFF
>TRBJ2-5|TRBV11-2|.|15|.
TGTGCCAGCAGCGTACGACTCGAGGGTCAAGAGACCCAGTACTTC
CASSVRLEGQETQYF
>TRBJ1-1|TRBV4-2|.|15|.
TGTGCCAGCAGCCAAGATTATGGGGGCACCTCTGAAGCTTTCTTT
CASSQDYGGTSEAFF
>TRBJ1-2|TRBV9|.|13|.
TGTGCCAGCAGCGCCACAGGGAACTATGGCTACACCTTC
CASSATGNYGYTF